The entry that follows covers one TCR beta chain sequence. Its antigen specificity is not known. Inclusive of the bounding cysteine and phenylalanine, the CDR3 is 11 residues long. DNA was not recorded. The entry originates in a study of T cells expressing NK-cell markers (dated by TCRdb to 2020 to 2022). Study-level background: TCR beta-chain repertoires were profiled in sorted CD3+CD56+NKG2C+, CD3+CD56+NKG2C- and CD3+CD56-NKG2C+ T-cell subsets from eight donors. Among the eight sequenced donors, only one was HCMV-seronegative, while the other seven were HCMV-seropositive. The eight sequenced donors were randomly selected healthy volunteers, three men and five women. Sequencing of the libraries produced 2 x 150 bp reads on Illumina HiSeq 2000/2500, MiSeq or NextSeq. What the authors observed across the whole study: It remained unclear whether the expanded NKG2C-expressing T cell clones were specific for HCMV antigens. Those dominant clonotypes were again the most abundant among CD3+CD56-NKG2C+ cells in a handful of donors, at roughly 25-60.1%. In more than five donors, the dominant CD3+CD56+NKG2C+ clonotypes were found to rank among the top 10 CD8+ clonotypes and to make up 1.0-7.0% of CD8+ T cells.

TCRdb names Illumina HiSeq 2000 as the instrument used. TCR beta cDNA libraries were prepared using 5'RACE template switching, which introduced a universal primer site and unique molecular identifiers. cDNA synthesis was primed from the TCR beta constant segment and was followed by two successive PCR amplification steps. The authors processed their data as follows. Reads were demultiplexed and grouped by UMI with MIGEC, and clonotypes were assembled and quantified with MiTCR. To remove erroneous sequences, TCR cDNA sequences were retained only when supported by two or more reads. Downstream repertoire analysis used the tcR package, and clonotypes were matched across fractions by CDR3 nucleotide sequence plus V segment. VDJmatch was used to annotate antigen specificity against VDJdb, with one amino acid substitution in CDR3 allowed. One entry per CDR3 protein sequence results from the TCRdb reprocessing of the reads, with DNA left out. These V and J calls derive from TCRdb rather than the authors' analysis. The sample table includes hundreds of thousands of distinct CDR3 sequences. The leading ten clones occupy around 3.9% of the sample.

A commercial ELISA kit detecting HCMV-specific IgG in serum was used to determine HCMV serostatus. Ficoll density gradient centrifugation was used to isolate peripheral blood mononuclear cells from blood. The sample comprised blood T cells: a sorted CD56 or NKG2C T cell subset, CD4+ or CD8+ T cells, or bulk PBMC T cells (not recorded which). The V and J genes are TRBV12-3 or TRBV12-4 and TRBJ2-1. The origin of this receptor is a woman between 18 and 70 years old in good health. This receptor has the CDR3 CAATGYNEQFF.